This T cell receptor beta chain was retrieved from a study of Ad26.COV2.S vaccination and SARS-CoV-2 variants. About the study: Recipients of Ad26.COV2.S got it intramuscularly, once or twice 56 days apart.

The CDR3 runs to 14 residues. V lost 1 base to trimming and J lost 4 bases, with 10 bases between them. Germline CDR1 and CDR2: SGHTA and FQGNSA. TCRdb keeps only in-frame clones here, not all; method: immunoSEQ multiplex PCR. The sample comprises about 320,000 clones, under 90% of which are singletons, and approximately 5% rests with the top ten. This clone was seen just once. Its antigen is as yet unknown. Treatment defined: some 20 received Ad26.COV2.S at low or high dose, single or two shots; about 5 received placebo; per-sample allocation not given. Repertoires come from day 63 after the first vaccine or placebo injection. Study-wide findings and caveats: Participants in the vaccine arm had higher spike-specific TCR breadth; placebo recipients had lower. Reports say spike-specific CD8+ and CD4+ T cell responses covered substantial breadth after vaccination.

The chain recombines TRBV7-2 with TRBJ2-5, with D perhaps matching TRBD2 (5 bases). Sample: peripheral blood, taken in a trial of Ad26.COV2.S vaccine versus placebo. This clonotype was sampled from a person between 18 and 60 years old who received the Ad26.COV2.S COVID-19 vaccine or a placebo. The CDR3 reads CASSLDRGSETQYF. The CDR3 DNA follows: TGTGCCAGCAGCTTAGACAGAGGGTCAGAGACCCAGTACTTC.